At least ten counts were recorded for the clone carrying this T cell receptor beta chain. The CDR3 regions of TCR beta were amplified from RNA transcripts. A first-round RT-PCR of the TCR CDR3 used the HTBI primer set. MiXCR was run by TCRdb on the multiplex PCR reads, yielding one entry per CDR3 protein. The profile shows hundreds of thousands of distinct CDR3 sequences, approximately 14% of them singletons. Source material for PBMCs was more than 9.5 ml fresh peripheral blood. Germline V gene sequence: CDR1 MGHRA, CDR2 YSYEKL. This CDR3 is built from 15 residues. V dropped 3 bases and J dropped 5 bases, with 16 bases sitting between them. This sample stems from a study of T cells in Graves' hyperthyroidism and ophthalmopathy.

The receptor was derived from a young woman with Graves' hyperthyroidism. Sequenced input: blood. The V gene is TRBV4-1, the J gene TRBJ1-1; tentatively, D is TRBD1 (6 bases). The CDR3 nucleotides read TGCGCCAGCAGCCAGGACGTACAGGGAGGGACTGAAGCTTTCTTT. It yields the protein CASSQDVQGGTEAFF.